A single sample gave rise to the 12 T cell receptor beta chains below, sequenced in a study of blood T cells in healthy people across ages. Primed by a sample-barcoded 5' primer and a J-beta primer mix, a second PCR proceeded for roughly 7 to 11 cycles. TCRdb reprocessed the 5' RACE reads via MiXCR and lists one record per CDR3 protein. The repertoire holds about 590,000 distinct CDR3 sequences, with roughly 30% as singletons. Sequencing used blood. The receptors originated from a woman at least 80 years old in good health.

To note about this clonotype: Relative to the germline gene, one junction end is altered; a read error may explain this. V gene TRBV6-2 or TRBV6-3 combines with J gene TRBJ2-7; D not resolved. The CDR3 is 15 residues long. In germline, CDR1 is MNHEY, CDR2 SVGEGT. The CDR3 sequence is CACSYWGLNSYEQYF. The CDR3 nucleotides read TGTGCCTGCAGTTACTGGGGTCTTAACTCCTACGAGCAGTACTTC.

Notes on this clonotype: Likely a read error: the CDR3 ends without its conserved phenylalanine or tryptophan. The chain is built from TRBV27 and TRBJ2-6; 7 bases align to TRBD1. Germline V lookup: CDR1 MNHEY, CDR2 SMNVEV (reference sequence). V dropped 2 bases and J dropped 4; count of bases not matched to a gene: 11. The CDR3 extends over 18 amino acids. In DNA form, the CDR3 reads TGTGCCAGCAGTTTAAGTGCGAGACAGGGAGCCGGGGCCAACGTCCTGACTTGC. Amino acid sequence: CASSLSARQGAGANVLTC.

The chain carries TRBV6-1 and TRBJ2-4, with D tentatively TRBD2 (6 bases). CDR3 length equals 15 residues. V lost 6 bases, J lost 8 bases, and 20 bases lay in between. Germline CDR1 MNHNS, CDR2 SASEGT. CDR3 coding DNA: TGTGCCAGCAGCGACTCTACGGGGGTCTCGGACATTCAGTACTTC. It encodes CASSDSTGVSDIQYF.

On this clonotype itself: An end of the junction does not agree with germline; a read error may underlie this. The CDR3 sequence is CAGSQEGTLSGANIRTF. For the CDR3, the DNA is TGTGCCGGCAGCCAAGAGGGTACCCTCTCTGGGGCCAACATCCGGACTTTC. This chain joins TRBV3-1 and TRBJ2-6; D possibly uses TRBD1 or TRBD2 (5 bases each). The V gene's germline CDR1 is LGHDT and CDR2 YNNKEL (reference sequence). CDR3 length: 17 amino acids.

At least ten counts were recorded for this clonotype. Here the CDR3 DNA reads TGTGCCAGCAGCCAAGTAGAAGCGGGGGGGCAGGCGGATACGCAGTATTTT. Protein: CASSQVEAGGQADTQYF. The rearrangement uses TRBV4-2 and TRBJ2-3; the match to TRBD2 covers 10 bases. The CDR3 sequence is 17 residues long. Per the germline V gene, CDR1 is LGHNA and CDR2 is YNFKEQ. J was trimmed by 6 bases and V by 1 base; bases with no gene match: 10.

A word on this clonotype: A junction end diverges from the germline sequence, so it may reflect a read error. CDR3 sequence: CASSPPGAPGTEAFF. CDR3 in DNA: TGTGCCAGCTCGCCACCAGGGGCCCCGGGGACTGAAGCTTTCTTT. The chain combines TRBV18 with TRBJ1-1; D possibly corresponds to TRBD1 (6 bases). Germline V lookup: CDR1 KGHSH, CDR2 LQKENI. The CDR3 has 15 residues.

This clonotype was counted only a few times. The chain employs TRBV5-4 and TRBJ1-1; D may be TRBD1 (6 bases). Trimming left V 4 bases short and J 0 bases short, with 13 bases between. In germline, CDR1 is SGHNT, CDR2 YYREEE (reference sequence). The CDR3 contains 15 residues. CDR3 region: CASSLAGVMNTEAFF. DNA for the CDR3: TGTGCCAGCAGCCTCGCAGGGGTGATGAACACTGAAGCTTTCTTT.

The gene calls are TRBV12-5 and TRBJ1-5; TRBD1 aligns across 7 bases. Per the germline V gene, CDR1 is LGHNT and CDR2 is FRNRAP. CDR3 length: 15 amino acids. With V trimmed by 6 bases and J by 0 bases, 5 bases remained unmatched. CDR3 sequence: CASGAGGDSNQPQHF. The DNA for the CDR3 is TGTGCTAGTGGGGCAGGGGGAGATAGCAATCAGCCCCAGCATTTT.

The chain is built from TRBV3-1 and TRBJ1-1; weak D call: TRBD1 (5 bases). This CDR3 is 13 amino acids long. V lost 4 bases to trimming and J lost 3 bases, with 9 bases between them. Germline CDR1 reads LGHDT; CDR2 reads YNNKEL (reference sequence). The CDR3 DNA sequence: TGTGCCAGCAGCCGGGGGGAGTACACTGAAGCTTTCTTT. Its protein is CASSRGEYTEAFF.

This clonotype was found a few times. CDR3 protein: CASSSFSDLEAFF. The CDR3 DNA reads as TGTGCCAGCAGCTCGTTTTCAGACCTTGAAGCTTTCTTT. V usage is TRBV5-5 and J usage is TRBJ1-1; the D is unclear. The germline V gene encodes CDR1 SGHKS and CDR2 YYEKEE (reference sequence). Trimming stripped 3 bases from V and 7 bases from J, with 13 bases between. The CDR3 spans 13 residues.

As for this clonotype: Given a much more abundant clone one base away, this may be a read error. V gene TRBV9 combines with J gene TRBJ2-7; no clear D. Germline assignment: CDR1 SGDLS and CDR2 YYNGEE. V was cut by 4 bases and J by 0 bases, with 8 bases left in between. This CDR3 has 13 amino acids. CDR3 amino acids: CASSSPDSYEQYF. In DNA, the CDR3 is TGTGCCAGCAGCTCCCCGGACTCCTACGAGCAGTACTTC.

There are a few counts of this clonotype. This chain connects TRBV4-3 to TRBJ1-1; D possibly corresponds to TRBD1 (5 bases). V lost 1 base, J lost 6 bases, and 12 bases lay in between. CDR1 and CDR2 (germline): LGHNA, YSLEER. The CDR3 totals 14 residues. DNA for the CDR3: TGCGCCAGCAGCCAAGTCACTGTGGGGGCTGAAGCTTTCTTT. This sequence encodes CASSQVTVGAEAFF.